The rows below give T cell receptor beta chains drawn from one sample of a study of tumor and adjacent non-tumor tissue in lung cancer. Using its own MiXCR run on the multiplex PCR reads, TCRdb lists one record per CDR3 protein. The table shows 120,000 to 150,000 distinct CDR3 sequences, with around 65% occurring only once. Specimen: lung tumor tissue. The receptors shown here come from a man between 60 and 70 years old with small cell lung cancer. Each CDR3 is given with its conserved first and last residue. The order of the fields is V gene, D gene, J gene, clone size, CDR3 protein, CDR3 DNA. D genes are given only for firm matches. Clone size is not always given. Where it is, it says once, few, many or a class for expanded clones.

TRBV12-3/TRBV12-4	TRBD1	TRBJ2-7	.	CAGSFTGVERYF	TGTGCCGGCAGTTTTACAGGGGTCGAGCGGTACTTC
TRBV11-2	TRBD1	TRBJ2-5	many	CASSLDRVETQYF	TGTGCCAGCAGCTTGGACAGGGTGGAGACCCAGTACTTC
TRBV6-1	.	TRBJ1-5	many	CASRAGSNQPQHF	TGTGCCAGCAGGGCCGGGAGCAATCAGCCCCAGCATTTT
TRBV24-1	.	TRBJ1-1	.	CATRGLRTNTEAFF	TGTGCCACCAGGGGGTTGAGGACGAACACTGAAGCTTTCTTC
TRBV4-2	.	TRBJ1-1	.	CASSQRTVNTEAFF	TGTGCCAGCAGCCAGAGGACAGTGAACACTGAAGCTTTCTTT
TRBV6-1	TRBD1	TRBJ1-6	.	CARSVEGAWSPLHF	TGTGCCAGAAGTGTGGAGGGGGCTTGGTCACCCCTCCACTTT
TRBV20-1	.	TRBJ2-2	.	CSARRVGDWIGELFF	TGCAGTGCTAGAAGGGTAGGGGACTGGATCGGGGAGCTGTTTTTT
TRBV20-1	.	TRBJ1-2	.	CSARVARVFYSYTF	TGCAGTGCTAGAGTTGCCCGGGTTTTCTATAGCTACACCTTC
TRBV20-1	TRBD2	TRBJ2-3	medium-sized	CSATPGLAGERNTQYF	TGCAGTGCCACACCGGGACTAGCGGGAGAACGGAATACGCAGTATTTT
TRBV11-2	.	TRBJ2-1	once	CVNSLGLGNEQFF	TGTGTAAACAGCTTAGGTCTTGGCAATGAGCAGTTCTTC
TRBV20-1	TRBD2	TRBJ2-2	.	CSALDRTSGSGELLF	TGCAGTGCTCTCGACCGGACTAGTGGTTCCGGGGAGCTGCTTTTT
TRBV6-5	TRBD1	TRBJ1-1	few	CASSWGQYTEAFF	TGTGCCAGCAGTTGGGGACAGTACACTGAAGCTTTCTTT
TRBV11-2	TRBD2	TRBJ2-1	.	CASSPGGARSFNEQFF	TGTGCCAGTAGCCCCGGGGGGGCGAGGTCCTTCAATGAGCAGTTCTTC
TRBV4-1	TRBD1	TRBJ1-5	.	CANSQGGYSNQPQHF	TGCGCCAACAGCCAGGGGGGGTATAGCAATCAGCCCCAGCATTTT
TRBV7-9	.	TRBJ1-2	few	CASSFGTAYGYTF	TGTGCCAGCAGCTTTGGGACTGCATATGGCTACACCTTC
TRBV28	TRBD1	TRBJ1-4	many	CASSLFFNRGGEKLFF	TGTGCCAGCAGTTTATTCTTTAACAGGGGTGGTGAAAAACTGTTTTTT
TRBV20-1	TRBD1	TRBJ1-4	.	CSATDRGSEELFF	TGCAGTGCTACGGACAGGGGGAGTGAAGAACTGTTTTTT
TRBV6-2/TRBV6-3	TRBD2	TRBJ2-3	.	CASSMHSGSFADTQYF	TGTGCCAGCAGCATGCATAGCGGGAGTTTCGCAGATACGCAGTATTTT
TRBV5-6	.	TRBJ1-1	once	CASSFPPGKNTEPFF	TGTGCCAGCAGCTTTCCGCCAGGAAAGAACACTGAACCTTTCTTT
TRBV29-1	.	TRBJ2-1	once	CAWMLRCNEQFF	TGCGCATGGATGTTACGCTGCAATGAGCAGTTCTTC
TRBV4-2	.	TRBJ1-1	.	CASNQDPRGRAEAFF	TGTGCCAGCAACCAAGATCCTAGGGGGAGGGCTGAAGCTTTCTTT
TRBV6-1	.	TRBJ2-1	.	CASSGTSYNEQFF	TGTGCCAGCAGTGGTACCTCCTACAATGAGCAGTTCTTC
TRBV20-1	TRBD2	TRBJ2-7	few	CSARTSGKSEQYF	TGCAGTGCTAGAACTAGCGGGAAGAGTGAGCAGTACTTC
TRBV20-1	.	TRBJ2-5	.	CGARSKEETQYF	TGCGGTGCTAGATCGAAGGAAGAGACCCAGTACTTC
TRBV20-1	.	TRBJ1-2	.	CSARDYGDYYGYTF	TGCAGTGCTAGAGATTACGGTGACTACTATGGCTACACCTTC
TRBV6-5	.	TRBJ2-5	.	CASTYEVQGLETQYF	TGTGCCAGCACTTACGAGGTCCAGGGTTTGGAGACACAGTACTTC
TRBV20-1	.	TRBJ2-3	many	CSALTTSTDTQYF	TGCAGTGCCCTGACAACTAGCACAGATACGCAGTATTTT
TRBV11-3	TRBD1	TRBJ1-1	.	CASSKEGATKASF	TGTGCCAGCAGTAAGGAGGGGGCTACTAAAGCTTCCTTT